The entry below gives a single T cell receptor (beta chain) sequence along with its context. The target antigen is unknown. This specimen belongs to a study of Graves' ophthalmopathy and Graves' hyperthyroidism. Overall study results and limits: In predicting ophthalmopathy progression, the model reached about 69% sensitivity and around 72% specificity.

RNA transcripts provided the template for amplifying TCR beta CDR3 regions. HTBI-primed first-round RT-PCR preceded second-round multiplex PCR. TCRdb reprocessed the multiplex PCR reads with MiXCR, giving one entry per CDR3 protein. In the table there are about 200,000 distinct CDR3 sequences, over 25% of which are singletons. The CDR3 has 17 residues. Germline V gene sequence: CDR1 MNHEY, CDR2 SVGAGI. V lost 3 bases and J lost 4, with 18 bases in between. The chain joins TRBV6-5 to TRBJ2-2; D is uncertain. The specimen sequenced was peripheral blood. The receptor comes from a man in his fifties or sixties with Graves' ophthalmopathy. The CDR3 region is CASSYTEASSRTGELFF. In nucleotides, the CDR3 is TGTGCCAGCAGTTATACGGAAGCGAGTAGTCGCACCGGGGAGCTGTTTTTT.